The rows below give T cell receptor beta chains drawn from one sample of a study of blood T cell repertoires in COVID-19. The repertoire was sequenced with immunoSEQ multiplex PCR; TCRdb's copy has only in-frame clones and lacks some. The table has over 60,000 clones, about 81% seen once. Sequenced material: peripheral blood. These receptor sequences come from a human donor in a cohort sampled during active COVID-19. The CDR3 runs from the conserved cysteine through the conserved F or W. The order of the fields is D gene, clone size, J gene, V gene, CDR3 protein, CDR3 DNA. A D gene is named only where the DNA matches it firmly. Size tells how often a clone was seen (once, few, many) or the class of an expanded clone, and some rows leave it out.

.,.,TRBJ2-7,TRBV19,CAIRQREPQYF,TGTGCCATCCGACAGCGTGAGCCGCAGTACTTC
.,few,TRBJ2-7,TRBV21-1,CASSKVQRTLPYEQYF,TGTGCCAGCAGCAAAGTCCAAAGGACATTACCCTACGAGCAGTACTTC
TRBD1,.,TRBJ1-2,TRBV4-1,CASSYRYGRDRGRSVMGYTF,TGCGCCAGCAGCTACCGTTATGGTCGGGACAGGGGGCGCTCAGTTATGGGCTACACCTTC
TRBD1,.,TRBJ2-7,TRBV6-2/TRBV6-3,CASSYRRQGDSYEQYF,TGTGCCAGCAGTTACCGCCGACAGGGGGACTCCTACGAGCAGTACTTC
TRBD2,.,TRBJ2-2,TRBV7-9,CASSFLAGNTGELFF,TGTGCCAGCAGCTTCTTAGCGGGGAACACCGGGGAGCTGTTTTTT
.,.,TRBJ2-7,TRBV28,CASSLTQSYEQYF,TGTGCCAGCAGTTTGACTCAGTCCTACGAGCAGTACTTC
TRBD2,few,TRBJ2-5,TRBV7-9,CASSPVWAGESQETQYF,TGTGCCAGCAGCCCAGTCTGGGCGGGAGAATCCCAAGAGACCCAGTACTTC
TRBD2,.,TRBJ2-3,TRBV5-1,CASSLGLAAIFDTQYF,TGCGCCAGCAGCTTGGGGCTAGCGGCTATCTTTGATACGCAGTATTTT
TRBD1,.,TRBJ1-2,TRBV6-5,CASSQGADYGYTF,TGTGCCAGCAGTCAGGGGGCGGACTATGGCTACACCTTC
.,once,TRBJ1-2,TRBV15,CATSPRGGGYGYTF,TGTGCCACCAGCCCGCGGGGAGGAGGCTATGGCTACACCTTC
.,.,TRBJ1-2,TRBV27,CASSLRSGGNYGYTF,TGTGCCAGCAGTTTACGATCGGGAGGGAACTATGGCTACACCTTC
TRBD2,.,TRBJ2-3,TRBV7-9,CASSFYSGSNGAQYF,TGTGCCAGCAGCTTTTATAGCGGGAGTAACGGCGCGCAGTATTTT
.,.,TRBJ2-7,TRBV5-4,CASSLDRVGEQYF,TGTGCCAGCAGCTTGGACAGGGTGGGGGAGCAGTACTTC